This TCR beta chain was sequenced for a study of spatial heterogeneity in lung cancer. As for the study in general: Samples came from some 73 TRACERx patients with untreated early-stage lung cancer. Sequencing covered available follow-up PBMC samples collected a median of roughly 2 years after resection. Raw sequencing reads included, on average, more than eight appearances of each unique TCR and UMI combination.

Every molecule of TCR cDNA had its own unique molecular identifier. MiXCR, run by TCRdb on the 5' RACE reads, gives a single entry per CDR3 protein. The sample includes around 120,000 distinct CDR3 sequences, 10% to 15% seen only once; the top ten take roughly 17%. The time point denotes: blood at routine non-recurrence follow-up after resection. Unsorted samples of tumor, nontumor lung or frozen PBMC had their whole RNA sequenced. This CDR3 region has 13 residues. Between the trimmed V and J ends, which lost 3 bases and 5 bases, there was a span of 10 bases. The material sequenced was PBMCs, taken at follow-up. This receptor was taken from a male donor with early-stage non-small cell lung cancer. The chain links TRBV12-3 or TRBV12-4 to TRBJ1-1, with no clear D. The DNA for the CDR3 is TGTGCCAGCAGTTTTGGAACAGCAACTGAAGCTTTCTTT. It is translated as CASSFGTATEAFF.